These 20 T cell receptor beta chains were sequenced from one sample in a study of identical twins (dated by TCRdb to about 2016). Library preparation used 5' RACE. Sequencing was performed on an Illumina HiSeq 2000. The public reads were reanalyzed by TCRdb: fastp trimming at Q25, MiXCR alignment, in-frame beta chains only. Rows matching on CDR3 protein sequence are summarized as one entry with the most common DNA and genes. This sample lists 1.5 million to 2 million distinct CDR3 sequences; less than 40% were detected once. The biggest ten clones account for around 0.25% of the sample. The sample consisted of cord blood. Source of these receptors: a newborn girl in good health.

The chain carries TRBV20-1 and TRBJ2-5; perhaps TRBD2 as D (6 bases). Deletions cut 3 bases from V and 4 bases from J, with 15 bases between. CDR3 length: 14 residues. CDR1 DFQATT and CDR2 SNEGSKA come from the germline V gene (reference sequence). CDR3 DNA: TGCAGTGCTAGTGCATCGATGGGGGGAGAGACCCAGTACTTC. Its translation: CSASASMGGETQYF.

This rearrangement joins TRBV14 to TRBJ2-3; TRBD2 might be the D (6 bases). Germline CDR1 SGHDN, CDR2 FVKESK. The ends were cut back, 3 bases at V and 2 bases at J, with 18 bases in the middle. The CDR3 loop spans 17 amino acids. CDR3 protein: CASSQGLLASLTDTQYF. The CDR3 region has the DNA TGTGCCAGCAGCCAGGGTCTCCTAGCGTCCCTCACAGATACGCAGTATTTT.

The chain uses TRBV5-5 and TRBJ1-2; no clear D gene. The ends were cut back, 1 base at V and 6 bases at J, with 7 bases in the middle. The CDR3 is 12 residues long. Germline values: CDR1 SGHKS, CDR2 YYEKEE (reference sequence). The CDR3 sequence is CASSLTAHGYTF. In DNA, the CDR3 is TGTGCCAGCAGCTTGACAGCGCATGGCTACACCTTC.

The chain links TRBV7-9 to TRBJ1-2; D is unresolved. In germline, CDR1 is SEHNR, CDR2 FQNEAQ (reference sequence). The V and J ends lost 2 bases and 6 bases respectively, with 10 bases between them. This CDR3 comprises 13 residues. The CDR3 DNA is TGTGCCAGCAGCTTACGACCCGAGGATGGCTACACCTTC. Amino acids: CASSLRPEDGYTF. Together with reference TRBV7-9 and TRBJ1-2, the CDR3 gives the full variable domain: DTGVSQNPRHKITKRGQNVTFRCDPISEHNRLYWYRQTLGQGPEFLTYFQNEAQLEKSRLLSDRFSAERPKGSFSTLEIQRTEQGDSAMYLCASSLRPEDGYTFGSGTRLTVV.

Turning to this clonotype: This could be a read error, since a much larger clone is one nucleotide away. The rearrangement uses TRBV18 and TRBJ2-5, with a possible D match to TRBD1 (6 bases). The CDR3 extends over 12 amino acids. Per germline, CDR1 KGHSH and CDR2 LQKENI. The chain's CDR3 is CASSPNRETRYF. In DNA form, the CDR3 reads TGTGCCAGCTCACCAAACAGGGAGACCCGGTACTTC.

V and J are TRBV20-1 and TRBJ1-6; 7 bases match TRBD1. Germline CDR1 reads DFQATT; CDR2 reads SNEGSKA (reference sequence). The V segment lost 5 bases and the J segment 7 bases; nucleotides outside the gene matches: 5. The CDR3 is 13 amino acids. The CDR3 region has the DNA TGCAGTGCTCCGCGGACAGGCAATTCACCCCTCCACTTT. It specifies CSAPRTGNSPLHF.

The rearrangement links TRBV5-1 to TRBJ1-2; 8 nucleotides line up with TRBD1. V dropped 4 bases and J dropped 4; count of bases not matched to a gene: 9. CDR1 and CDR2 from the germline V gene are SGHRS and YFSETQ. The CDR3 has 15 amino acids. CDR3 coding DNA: TGCGCCAGCAGCAAGGACAGGGAATCGGGCTATGGCTACACCTTC. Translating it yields CASSKDRESGYGYTF.

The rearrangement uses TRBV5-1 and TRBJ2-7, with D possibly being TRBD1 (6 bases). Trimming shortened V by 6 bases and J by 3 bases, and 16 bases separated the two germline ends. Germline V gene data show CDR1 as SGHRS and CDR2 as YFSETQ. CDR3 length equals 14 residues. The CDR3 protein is CASTALTGIYEQYF. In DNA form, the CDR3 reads TGCGCCAGCACCGCCCTGACAGGAATCTACGAGCAGTACTTC.

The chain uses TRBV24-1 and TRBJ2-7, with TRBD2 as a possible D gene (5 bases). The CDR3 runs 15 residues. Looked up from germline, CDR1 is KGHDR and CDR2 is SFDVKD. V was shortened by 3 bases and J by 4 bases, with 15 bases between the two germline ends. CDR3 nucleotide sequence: TGTGCCACCAGTGATCCCGGGATGTCTCCTTACGAGCAGTACTTC. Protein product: CATSDPGMSPYEQYF.

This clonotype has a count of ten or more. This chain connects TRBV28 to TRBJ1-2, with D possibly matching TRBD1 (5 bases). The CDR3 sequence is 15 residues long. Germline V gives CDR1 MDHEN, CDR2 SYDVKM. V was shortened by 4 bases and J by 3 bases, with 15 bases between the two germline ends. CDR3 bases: TGTGCCAGCAGTTCAACCGACAGAACCCACTATGGCTACACCTTC. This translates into CASSSTDRTHYGYTF.

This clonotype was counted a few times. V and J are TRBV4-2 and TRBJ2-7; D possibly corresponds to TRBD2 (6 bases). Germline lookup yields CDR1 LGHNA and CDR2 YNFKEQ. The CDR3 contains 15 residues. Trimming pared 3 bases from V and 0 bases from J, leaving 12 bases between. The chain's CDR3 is CASSQGLDLSYEQYF. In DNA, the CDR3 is TGTGCCAGCAGCCAGGGACTCGACCTCTCCTACGAGCAGTACTTC.

The CDR3, as DNA: TGCAGTGCTGACAGGGACCAAGAGACCCAGTACTTC. It yields the protein CSADRDQETQYF. The rearrangement links TRBV20-1 to TRBJ2-5; TRBD1 matches 7 bases. Per the germline V gene, CDR1 is DFQATT and CDR2 is SNEGSKA (reference sequence). The junction had 0 bases not matched to a gene; V was cut back by 5 bases and J by 0 bases. The CDR3 runs to 12 residues.

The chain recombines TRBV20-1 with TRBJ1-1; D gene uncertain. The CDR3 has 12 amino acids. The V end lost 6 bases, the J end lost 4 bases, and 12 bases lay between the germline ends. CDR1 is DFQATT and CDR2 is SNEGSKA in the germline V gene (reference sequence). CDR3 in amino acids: CSARRAPTEAFF. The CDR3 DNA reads TGCAGTGCCCGGAGGGCGCCCACTGAAGCTTTCTTT.

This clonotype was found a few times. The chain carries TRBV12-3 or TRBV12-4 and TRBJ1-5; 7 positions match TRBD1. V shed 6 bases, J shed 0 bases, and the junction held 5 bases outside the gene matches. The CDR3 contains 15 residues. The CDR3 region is CASRLQGNSNQPQHF. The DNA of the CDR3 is TGTGCCAGCAGGCTACAGGGGAATAGCAATCAGCCCCAGCATTTT.

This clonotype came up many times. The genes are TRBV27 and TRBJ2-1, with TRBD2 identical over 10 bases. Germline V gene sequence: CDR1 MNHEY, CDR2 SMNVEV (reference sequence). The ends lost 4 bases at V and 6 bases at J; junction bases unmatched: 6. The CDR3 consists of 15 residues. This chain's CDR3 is CASSSQLAGSNEQFF. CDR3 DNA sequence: TGTGCCAGCAGTTCCCAACTAGCGGGGAGCAATGAGCAGTTCTTC.

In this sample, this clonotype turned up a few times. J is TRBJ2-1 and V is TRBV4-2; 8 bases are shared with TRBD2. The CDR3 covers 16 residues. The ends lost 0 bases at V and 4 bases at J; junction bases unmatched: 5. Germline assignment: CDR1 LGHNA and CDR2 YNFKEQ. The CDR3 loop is CASSQDYTSGYNEQFF. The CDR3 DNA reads TGTGCCAGCAGCCAAGATTACACTAGCGGTTACAATGAGCAGTTCTTC.

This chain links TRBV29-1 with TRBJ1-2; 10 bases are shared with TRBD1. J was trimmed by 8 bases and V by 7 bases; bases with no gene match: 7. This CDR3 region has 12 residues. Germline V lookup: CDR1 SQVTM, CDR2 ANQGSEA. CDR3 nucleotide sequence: TGCAGCGCCCCCGGGACAGGGGAAGGCTACACCTTC. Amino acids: CSAPGTGEGYTF. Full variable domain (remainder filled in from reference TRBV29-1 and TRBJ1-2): SAVISQKPSRDICQRGTSLTIQCQVDSQVTMMFWYRQQPGQSLTLIATANQGSEATYESGFVIDKFPISRPNLTFSTLTVSNMSPEDSSIYLCSAPGTGEGYTFGSGTRLTVV.

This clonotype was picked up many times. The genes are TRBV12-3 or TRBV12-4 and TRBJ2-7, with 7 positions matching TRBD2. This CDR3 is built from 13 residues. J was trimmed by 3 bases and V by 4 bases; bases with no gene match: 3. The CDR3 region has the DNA TGTGCCAGCAGTTCCTCTAGCGGCTACGAGCAGTACTTC. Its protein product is CASSSSSGYEQYF.

The DNA of the CDR3 is TGTGCCAGCAGCTTAGGCCCCCACCGGGGGTCCTACGAGCAGTACTTC. Encoded protein: CASSLGPHRGSYEQYF. The rearrangement links TRBV11-2 to TRBJ2-7; possible D gene TRBD2, 6 bases. Germline CDR1 and CDR2: SGHAT and FQNNGV. The CDR3 extends over 16 amino acids. V was shortened by 1 base and J by 1 base, with 14 bases between the two germline ends.

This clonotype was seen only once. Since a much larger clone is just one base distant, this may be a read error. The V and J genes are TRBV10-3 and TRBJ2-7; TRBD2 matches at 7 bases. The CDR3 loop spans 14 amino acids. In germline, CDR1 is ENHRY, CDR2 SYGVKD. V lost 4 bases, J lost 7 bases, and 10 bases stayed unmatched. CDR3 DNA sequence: TGTGCCATCAGTGTCGGGGGGTCCAACAATGAGCAGTACTTC. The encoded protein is CAISVGGSNNEQYF.